One and the same sample provided the 25 T cell receptor beta chains below, sequenced in a study of OX40 agonist ivuxolimab in advanced cancers. Profiling relied on immunoSEQ multiplex PCR, and the TCRdb table lists in-frame clones only, not all of them. The table lists approximately 13,000 clones, 82% of them singletons, with around 45% in the top ten. This material consisted of CD4+ or CD8+ T cells sorted from blood, taken in a trial of the OX40 agonist ivuxolimab. Receptors originate from an adult with an advanced solid tumor such as melanoma, head and neck, liver or kidney cancer.

There are a few counts of this clone. This chain connects TRBV27 to TRBJ2-2, with D perhaps TRBD2 (5 bases). This CDR3 contains 14 residues. V gave up 6 bases and J gave up 4 bases, with 12 bases separating them. CDR1 and CDR2 from the germline V gene are MNHEY and SMNVEV (reference sequence). The CDR3 DNA is TGTGCCAGCAGCCGGGGAGACACCACCGGGGAGCTGTTTTTT. Its translation is CASSRGDTTGELFF.

This chain links TRBV15 with TRBJ2-1; TRBD2 matches at 14 bases. J gave up 8 bases and V 7 bases, and 10 bases lay outside the gene matches. Germline-derived CDR1 and CDR2 are LNHNV and YYDKDF (reference sequence). CDR3 length equals 16 residues. The CDR3 reads CATNLRGLAGVDEQFF. CDR3 nucleotides: TGTGCCACCAACTTGCGGGGACTAGCGGGAGTCGATGAGCAGTTCTTC.

This sequence joins TRBV19 and TRBJ2-7; tentative D call: TRBD1 (6 bases). Looked up from germline, CDR1 is LNHDA and CDR2 is SQIVND (reference sequence). V gave up 3 bases and J gave up 3 bases, with 12 bases separating them. The CDR3 is 14 residues long. This chain's CDR3 is CASSILPGDYEQYF. The DNA of the CDR3 is TGTGCCAGTAGTATTCTGCCAGGGGACTACGAGCAGTACTTC.

This clone turned up a few times. V and J are TRBV25-1 and TRBJ2-6; D tentatively reads TRBD1 or TRBD2 (7 bases each). The V gene's germline CDR1 is MGHDK and CDR2 SYGVNS. The CDR3 covers 18 residues. The germline V and J ends were trimmed by 5 bases and 0 bases, with 17 bases remaining between them. The CDR3 sequence is CASSQGGITVSGANVLTF. The DNA of the CDR3 is TGTGCCAGCAGTCAGGGGGGGATAACGGTCTCTGGGGCCAACGTCCTGACTTTC.

The rearrangement links TRBV13 to TRBJ1-1; D is unclear. The CDR3 extends over 15 amino acids. With 0 bases removed from V and 1 base from J, the gap between germline ends came to 9 bases. Germline V lookup: CDR1 PRHDT, CDR2 FYEKMQ (reference sequence). The CDR3 spells CASSLGARGNTEAFF. The CDR3 DNA is TGTGCCAGCAGCTTAGGTGCCCGGGGGAACACTGAAGCTTTCTTT.

This chain uses TRBV7-9 with TRBJ2-3; no reliable D call. The V and J ends lost 1 base and 1 base respectively, with 6 bases between them. The germline V gene has CDR1 SEHNR and CDR2 FQNEAQ (reference sequence). This CDR3 contains 14 residues. CDR3 nucleotides: TGTGCCAGCAGCTTAGAGAGCCGCACAGATACGCAGTATTTT. Encoded protein: CASSLESRTDTQYF.

In its sample, this clone was seen once. V is TRBV28 and J is TRBJ1-2; D perhaps matches TRBD1 (5 bases). Deletions cut 6 bases from V and 4 bases from J, with 9 bases between. This CDR3 has 12 amino acids. The V gene's germline CDR1 is MDHEN and CDR2 SYDVKM. CDR3 in amino acids: CASRDILYGYTF. The DNA of the CDR3 is TGTGCCAGCAGGGACATACTCTATGGCTACACCTTC.

V gene TRBV6-6 combines with J gene TRBJ2-7, with D unresolved. This CDR3 contains 13 residues. Germline V gives CDR1 MNHNY, CDR2 SVGAGI (reference sequence). V shed 2 bases and J shed 4 bases, with 9 bases lying between them. The CDR3 sequence: CASSYINKYEQYF. The CDR3 nucleotides are TGTGCCAGCAGTTACATCAACAAGTACGAGCAGTACTTC.

J is TRBJ2-3 and V is TRBV9; 8 positions agree with TRBD2. The trim removed 0 bases at V and 7 bases at J, leaving 4 bases unmatched. This CDR3 spans 14 amino acids. Germline loops: CDR1 SGDLS, CDR2 YYNGEE. This CDR3 reads CASSVDGGANTQYF. The CDR3 coding sequence is TGTGCCAGCAGCGTAGACGGGGGGGCCAATACGCAGTATTTT.

The chain recombines TRBV7-3 with TRBJ2-1; 11 bases agree with TRBD1. Per the germline V gene, CDR1 is SGHTA and CDR2 is FQGTGA. This CDR3 has 18 amino acids. The J segment lost 0 bases and the V segment lost 2 bases, leaving 6 bases of the junction unmatched. DNA of the CDR3: TGTGCCAGCAGCTTAGTCTTCGGGACAGGGGGCTCCTACAATGAGCAGTTCTTC. Translation: CASSLVFGTGGSYNEQFF.

The V gene is TRBV4-2, the J gene TRBJ1-2; D gene ambiguous. Trimming pared 1 base from V and 1 base from J, leaving 10 bases between. Germline values: CDR1 LGHNA, CDR2 YNFKEQ. The CDR3 runs 15 residues. CDR3 coding DNA: TGTGCCAGCAGCCAAGTTGGTGGCAGTAACTATGGCTACACCTTC. This gives the protein CASSQVGGSNYGYTF.

The chain couples TRBV5-5 to TRBJ1-1, with D tentatively TRBD1 (6 bases). The CDR3 loop spans 13 amino acids. Trimming stripped 0 bases from V and 7 bases from J, with 10 bases between. CDR1 and CDR2 from the germline V gene are SGHKS and YYEKEE (reference sequence). As DNA, the CDR3 is TGTGCCAGCAGCTTGGACAGGGTGGTTGAAGCTTTCTTT. As protein: CASSLDRVVEAFF.

About this clone: One end of the junction does not line up with germline, which may come from a read error. The chain has TRBV9 and TRBJ2-2; perhaps TRBD2 as D (5 bases). This CDR3 is 14 amino acids long. CDR1 is SGDLS and CDR2 is YYNGEE in the germline V gene. This CDR3 reads CASSVAGNAGELFF. In nucleotides, the CDR3 is TGTGCCAGCAGCGTAGCCGGGAACGCCGGGGAGCTGTTTTTT.

J is TRBJ2-7 and V is TRBV13, with D possibly being TRBD2 (5 bases). Trimming removed 2 bases at V and 7 bases at J, with 18 bases between. Germline V gene sequence: CDR1 PRHDT, CDR2 FYEKMQ (reference sequence). CDR3 length: 15 residues. The CDR3 loop reads CASSLFFSQGGEQYF. Here the CDR3 DNA reads TGTGCCAGCAGCTTATTTTTCTCTCAAGGCGGGGAGCAGTACTTC.

The V gene is TRBV6-1, the J gene TRBJ2-7; 8 bases are a match to TRBD1. The V and J ends lost 1 base and 2 bases, in that order; junction bases with no gene match: 7. CDR1 is MNHNS, CDR2 SASEGT, per germline. The CDR3 extends over 16 amino acids. CDR3 in amino acids: CASSEVGGQDTYEQYF. The CDR3 DNA is TGTGCCAGCAGTGAAGTTGGGGGACAGGACACCTACGAGCAGTACTTC.

The rearrangement links TRBV4-1 to TRBJ2-7; 8 nucleotides line up with TRBD1. The CDR3 is made up of 16 amino acids. V trimming: 2 bases; J trimming: 0 bases; junction bases outside the gene matches: 6. Germline V gene sequence: CDR1 MGHRA, CDR2 YSYEKL. The CDR3: CASSQSGQGSSYEQYF. The CDR3 nucleotides are TGCGCCAGCAGCCAATCAGGACAGGGTAGCTCCTACGAGCAGTACTTC.

About this clone itself: Germline is not matched at one junction end, which may reflect a read error. The gene calls are TRBV5-4 and TRBJ1-1; D call uncertain. The germline CDR1 and CDR2 sequences are SGHNT and YYREEE (reference sequence). CDR3 length equals 14 residues. The CDR3 region has the DNA TGCGCCAGCAGCCCCGAGGCTGGGATTACTGAAGCTTTCTTT. This codes for CASSPEAGITEAFF.

The chain uses TRBV15 and TRBJ2-7; D is undetermined. The CDR3 runs 15 residues. V lost 0 bases to trimming and J lost 0 bases, with 9 bases between them. Germline CDR1 reads LNHNV; CDR2 reads YYDKDF (reference sequence). CDR3 residues: CATSRDYGHSYEQYF. The CDR3 DNA sequence: TGTGCCACCAGCAGAGATTATGGTCACTCCTACGAGCAGTACTTC.

V is TRBV6-6 and J is TRBJ2-7; D not certain. The V end was cut by 3 bases, the J end by 0 bases, with 9 bases between. Germline loops: CDR1 MNHNY, CDR2 SVGAGI (reference sequence). The CDR3 sequence is 14 residues long. DNA for the CDR3: TGTGCCAGCAGTTATGGGCACAGCTCCTACGAGCAGTACTTC. It translates to CASSYGHSSYEQYF.

This clone was detected ten times or more. The chain is built from TRBV7-2 and TRBJ2-1; 11 nucleotides match TRBD1. Germline loops: CDR1 SGHTA, CDR2 FQGNSA. The CDR3 runs 18 residues. The V and J ends lost 1 base and 0 bases, in that order; junction bases with no gene match: 5. CDR3 region: CASSLVFGTGGSYNEQFF. The DNA of the CDR3 is TGTGCCAGCAGCTTAGTCTTCGGGACAGGGGGCTCCTACAATGAGCAGTTCTTC.

The chain has TRBV27 and TRBJ1-2; no clear D gene. V lost 3 bases and J lost 1, with 6 bases in between. From germline, CDR1 is MNHEY and CDR2 SMNVEV (reference sequence). This CDR3 contains 13 residues. The CDR3 DNA follows: TGTGCCAGCAGTTTGAGCTTTAACTATGGCTACACCTTC. Residues: CASSLSFNYGYTF.

The chain carries TRBV12-5 and TRBJ1-1; weak D call: TRBD1 (6 bases). This CDR3 is built from 15 residues. Trimming left V 6 bases short and J 4 bases short, with 18 bases between. Germline CDR1 reads LGHNT; CDR2 reads FRNRAP. The CDR3 spells CASGLTTGRITEAFF. As DNA, the CDR3 is TGTGCTAGTGGCCTCACCACAGGGCGAATCACTGAAGCTTTCTTT.

This clone showed up just once. The chain employs TRBV5-6 and TRBJ2-1, with no clear D. This CDR3 spans 13 amino acids. The V gene lost 0 bases and the J gene lost 5 bases, with 6 bases spanning the gap. The germline V gene has CDR1 SGHDT and CDR2 YYEEEE. CDR3 DNA sequence: TGTGCCAGCAGCTTGGTACACAACAATGAGCAGTTCTTC. This codes for CASSLVHNNEQFF.

This clone was recorded once. This chain joins TRBV5-6 and TRBJ2-7; 9 bases are a match to TRBD2. CDR3 length: 18 residues. The junction had 14 bases not matched to a gene; V was cut back by 2 bases and J by 2 bases. The V gene's germline CDR1 is SGHDT and CDR2 YYEEEE. CDR3 region: CASSFESAGGRTAYEQYF. CDR3 coding DNA: TGTGCCAGCAGCTTCGAATCAGCGGGAGGCCGCACTGCCTACGAGCAGTACTTC.

The rearrangement joins TRBV15 to TRBJ2-3; D gene uncertain. The CDR3 loop spans 15 amino acids. V lost 3 bases, J lost 0 bases, and 10 bases lay in between. The germline CDR1 and CDR2 sequences are LNHNV and YYDKDF (reference sequence). The chain's CDR3 is CATSRRVSSTDTQYF. In nucleotides, the CDR3 is TGTGCCACCAGCAGGCGAGTTTCTAGCACAGATACGCAGTATTTT. The full variable domain, in which reference TRBV15 and TRBJ2-3 provide the parts outside the CDR3, is DAMVIQNPRYQVTQFGKPVTLSCSQTLNHNVMYWYQQKSSQAPKLLFHYYDKDFNNEADTPDNFQSRRPNTSFCFLDIRSPGLGDTAMYLCATSRRVSSTDTQYFGPGTRLTVL.